The 3 T cell receptor beta chains in this list originate from one sample, sequenced in a study of blood T cell repertoires in COVID-19. Using immunoSEQ multiplex PCR, the repertoire was profiled, and TCRdb retains in-frame clones only, with some absent. The table records over 350,000 clones, about 89% of them present only once. What was sequenced was PBMCs or T cells enriched from blood (not recorded which). Receptors were obtained from a woman aged 35 to 49 who had been exposed to COVID-19.

This clone was seen more than once but under ten times. The rearrangement joins TRBV5-4 to TRBJ1-2, with TRBD1 matching 7 bases. With 4 bases clipped from V and 0 bases from J, the junction kept 6 bases outside the gene matches. This CDR3 has 15 amino acids. Germline CDR1 and CDR2: SGHNT and YYREEE (reference sequence). In nucleotides, the CDR3 is TGTGCCAGCAGCCAAACAGGGACAGCTAACTATGGCTACACCTTC. Its translation: CASSQTGTANYGYTF. The whole variable domain, remainder taken from reference TRBV5-4 and TRBJ1-2, is ETGVTQSPTHLIKTRGQQVTLRCSSQSGHNTVSWYQQALGQGPQFIFQYYREEENGRGNFPPRFSGLQFPNYSSELNVNALELDDSALYLCASSQTGTANYGYTFGSGTRLTVV.

The V call is TRBV2, the J call TRBJ2-4; 9 bases agree with TRBD1. V trimming: 6 bases; J trimming: 2 bases; junction bases outside the gene matches: 8. Germline-derived CDR1 and CDR2 are SNHLY and FYNNEI. There are 16 residues in the CDR3. CDR3 nucleotides: TGTGCCAGCAGGATAACAGGGGGCCTCTCCAAAAACATTCAGTACTTC. Residues: CASRITGGLSKNIQYF.

V is TRBV6-5 and J is TRBJ2-3; no clear D. The germline V gene encodes CDR1 MNHEY and CDR2 SVGAGI. Trimming removed 6 bases at V and 5 bases at J, with 6 bases between. The CDR3 has 11 residues. Here the CDR3 reads CASRSRDTQYF. Written as DNA, the CDR3 is TGTGCCAGCAGGTCCCGAGATACGCAGTATTTT.